This T cell receptor (beta chain) originates from a study of blood T cells in healthy people across ages. Points from the study as a whole: A roughly linear age-dependent decrease characterized TCR beta diversity per million T cells.

PCR was performed a second time for roughly 7 to 12 cycles using a sample-barcoded 5' primer and a J-beta primer mix. TCRdb redid the calling of the 5' RACE reads with MiXCR, one entry per CDR3 protein. The table lists around 870,000 distinct CDR3 sequences, about 28% of them singletons. On this clonotype: Antigen unknown.

The sequence was collected from a woman over 75 in good health. Sequenced input: blood.

The CDR3 loop is CASSLVGRSMTEAFF. The CDR3 DNA reads as TGCGCCAGCAGCTTGGTGGGACGGTCGATGACTGAAGCTTTCTTT. The chain links TRBV5-1 to TRBJ1-1, with a tentative D call TRBD1 (5 bases). The length of the CDR3 is 15 residues. The germline V gene encodes CDR1 SGHRS and CDR2 YFSETQ. Trimming shortened V by 0 bases and J by 5 bases, and 14 bases separated the two germline ends.